Given below is one TCR beta chain in context. What it binds is unknown. The sample belongs to a study of vaccination and CD4 T cells after COVID-19. Study observations and caveats: Reactive clone data from convalescent patients indicated a median of about 90% appearing only post-vaccination.

The Oncomine TCR Beta short-read assay was applied to DNA of cultured CD4+ T cells. After culture, CD4+ T cells served as the source for genomic DNA extraction. Via MiXCR, TCRdb re-called the PCR reads, giving one row per CDR3 protein. The sample has fewer than 8,500 distinct CDR3 sequences, 30% to 40% seen once. Per the germline V gene, CDR1 is LNHDA and CDR2 is SQIVND (reference sequence). V trimming: 9 bases; J trimming: 7 bases; junction bases outside the gene matches: 7. The CDR3 contains 14 residues. Treatment denoted: approximately 11-day PBMC culture with coronavirus spike peptide pools or control peptides (ViraFEST assay). During the years 2011-2018, before the COVID-19 pandemic, the unexposed donor's CD4+ T cells were collected. Following expansion of antigen-specific T cells with peptide pools, ViraFEST then sequenced TCRs.

V is TRBV19 and J is TRBJ2-1, with 12 bases aligning to TRBD2. The clonotype was recovered from a human donor in good health. Sequenced material: CD4+ T cells from blood, cultured in vitro. Here the CDR3 reads CASRLAGERNEQFF. DNA for the CDR3: TGTGCCAGCAGACTAGCGGGGGAGAGGAATGAGCAGTTCTTC.